These T cell receptor beta chains were read from a single sample in a study of T-cell reconstitution after alpha-beta-depleted transplantation in children. A single record per CDR3 protein comes from TCRdb applying MiXCR to the PCR reads. Of nearly 200,000 distinct CDR3 sequences in the sample, about 6% were seen once. This specimen consisted of PBMCs, obtained before TCRalphabeta/CD19-depleted stem cell transplant. These receptors were obtained from a girl in the first two years of life with combined immunodeficiency, due to receive a stem cell transplant. The CDR3 runs from the conserved cysteine through the conserved F or W. The D gene is left open where the match is weak. Clone size is given for some rows only: seen once, a few or many times, or a class if the clone is expanded.

d_call	j_call	clone_size	v_call	cdr3_length	cdr3_aa	cdr3_nt
TRBD2	TRBJ2-1	many	TRBV7-2	15	CASSLVLALNNEQFF	TGTGCCAGCAGCTTAGTACTAGCGCTTAACAATGAGCAGTTCTTC
-	TRBJ2-7	few	TRBV29-1	11	CSVGESYEQYF	TGCAGCGTTGGGGAATCCTACGAGCAGTACTTC
-	TRBJ2-7	many	TRBV12-3/TRBV12-4	13	CASSIVEGYEQYF	TGTGCCAGCAGTATTGTAGAGGGGTACGAGCAGTACTTC
TRBD2	TRBJ2-1	many	TRBV7-9	17	CASSGVAGGRWNNEQFF	TGTGCCAGCAGCGGGGTAGCGGGAGGTAGATGGAACAATGAGCAGTTCTTC
-	TRBJ2-7	many	TRBV29-1	13	CSVDGEASYEQYF	TGCAGCGTTGATGGGGAGGCCTCCTACGAGCAGTACTTC
TRBD1	TRBJ2-5	-	TRBV6-5	14	CASSRDRGFETQYF	TGTGCCAGCAGCCGGGACAGGGGGTTTGAGACCCAGTACTTC
-	TRBJ2-3	many	TRBV12-3/TRBV12-4	13	CASSRGAPDTQYF	TGTGCCAGCAGCAGGGGGGCCCCAGATACGCAGTATTTT
TRBD1	TRBJ2-1	many	TRBV5-1	16	CASSMGQGVSYNEQFF	TGCGCCAGCAGCATGGGACAGGGGGTATCCTACAATGAGCAGTTCTTC
TRBD1	TRBJ2-7	many	TRBV5-1	15	CASSSNLGTVYEQYF	TGCGCCAGCAGCTCGAACCTCGGGACAGTTTACGAGCAGTACTTC
-	TRBJ1-5	many	TRBV25-1	10	CASSPRPQHF	TGTGCCAGCAGTCCCCGGCCCCAGCATTTT
TRBD1	TRBJ2-7	many	TRBV27	13	CASSSSTGGKQYF	TGTGCCAGCAGTTCCTCCACAGGGGGGAAGCAGTACTTC
-	TRBJ2-3	-	TRBV12-3/TRBV12-4	14	CASSSRTRTDTQYF	TGTGCCAGCAGCTCCAGGACCCGCACAGATACGCAGTATTTT
TRBD2	TRBJ2-2	many	TRBV20-1	18	CSARPPPASGPNTGELFF	TGCAGTGCTAGACCACCCCCGGCTAGCGGACCGAACACCGGGGAGCTGTTTTTT
-	TRBJ1-2	few	TRBV25-1	14	CASSEYRGAGGYTF	TGTGCCAGCAGTGAATATCGGGGGGCTGGCGGCTACACCTTC
-	TRBJ2-5	-	TRBV3-1	16	CAICLEERLGVETQYF	TGTGCCATCTGCCTCGAAGAGCGGCTAGGGGTAGAGACCCAGTACTTC
TRBD2	TRBJ2-7	-	TRBV5-1	15	CASSPGWGGTYEQYF	TGCGCCAGCAGCCCCGGTTGGGGGGGGACCTACGAGCAGTACTTC
TRBD2	TRBJ2-2	many	TRBV20-1	15	CSANPIGRGTGELFF	TGCAGTGCCAATCCTATCGGGAGGGGGACCGGGGAGCTGTTTTTT
-	TRBJ2-7	many	TRBV29-1	9	CSVPSGQYF	TGCAGCGTCCCATCGGGGCAGTACTTC
TRBD1	TRBJ1-5	few	TRBV20-1	17	CSAGGDRDLVGNQPQHF	TGCAGTGCTGGGGGGGACAGGGACTTGGTAGGCAATCAGCCCCAGCATTTT
-	TRBJ2-5	many	TRBV7-2	12	CASSLAGQTQYF	TGTGCCAGCAGCTTAGCAGGACAGACCCAGTACTTC
TRBD2	TRBJ2-2	many	TRBV28	15	CASSRLAGLTGELFF	TGTGCCAGCAGTCGACTAGCGGGACTCACCGGGGAGCTGTTTTTT
-	TRBJ2-2	many	TRBV19	14	CASSSRAGVGELFF	TGTGCCAGTAGTTCCCGAGCTGGGGTTGGGGAGCTGTTTTTT
TRBD2	TRBJ2-7	-	TRBV9	15	CASSASGGGGYEQYF	TGTGCCAGCAGCGCATCCGGCGGCGGGGGATACGAGCAGTACTTC
TRBD1	TRBJ2-2	-	TRBV7-7	21	CASTSLAGTGDSFLNTGELFF	TGTGCTAGCACCTCGTTGGCCGGGACAGGGGACTCCTTTTTAAACACCGGGGAGCTGTTTTTT
TRBD1	TRBJ1-4	few	TRBV3-1	15	CASSQTTGNSEKLFF	TGTGCCAGCAGCCAAACGACAGGGAACAGTGAAAAACTGTTTTTT
-	TRBJ2-1	many	TRBV6-1	14	CASRGWQGGDEQFF	TGTGCCAGCAGGGGTTGGCAAGGTGGGGATGAGCAGTTCTTC
TRBD2	TRBJ2-3	many	TRBV7-2	16	CASSLALGLAADTQYF	TGTGCCAGCAGCTTAGCGCTGGGACTAGCGGCAGATACGCAGTATTTT
-	TRBJ2-2	many	TRBV4-2	14	CASSQADASGELFF	TGTGCCAGCAGCCAGGCCGATGCGTCCGGGGAGCTGTTTTTT
TRBD1	TRBJ2-3	many	TRBV29-1	18	CSVESAGDRAASTDTQYF	TGCAGCGTTGAAAGTGCGGGGGACAGGGCGGCTAGCACAGATACGCAGTATTTT
-	TRBJ1-1	many	TRBV20-1	17	CSAYRLERGLPWVTAFF	TGCAGTGCCTACCGGCTCGAAAGGGGACTTCCCTGGGTGACAGCTTTCTTT
-	TRBJ2-2	many	TRBV24-1	16	CATSGTEPSNTGELFF	TGTGCCACCAGTGGTACCGAACCCTCAAACACCGGGGAGCTGTTTTTT
-	TRBJ2-7	-	TRBV5-1	14	CASSLWQGTYEQYF	TGCGCCAGCAGCTTGTGGCAGGGAACCTACGAGCAGTACTTC
-	TRBJ2-1	many	TRBV24-1	12	CATSDWDIPEFF	TGTGCCACCAGTGATTGGGACATCCCGGAGTTCTTC
-	TRBJ1-5	-	TRBV19	16	CASSIARLRSNQPQHF	TGTGCCAGTAGTATTGCCCGGTTGAGAAGCAATCAGCCCCAGCATTTT
-	TRBJ2-7	many	TRBV29-1	14	CSVESEASSYEQYF	TGCAGCGTTGAGTCGGAGGCCTCTTCCTACGAGCAGTACTTC
TRBD2	TRBJ2-7	many	TRBV9	14	CASSEGTSYDEQYF	TGTGCCAGCAGCGAGGGGACTAGCTACGACGAGCAGTACTTC
-	TRBJ1-1	many	TRBV15	15	CATSSEWVVTAEAFF	TGTGCCACCAGCTCAGAGTGGGTGGTTACGGCTGAAGCTTTCTTT
TRBD1	TRBJ2-5	many	TRBV6-6	16	CASSFYYQGARETQYF	TGTGCCAGCAGTTTCTACTATCAGGGGGCGCGTGAGACCCAGTACTTC
TRBD1	TRBJ2-2	many	TRBV24-1	14	CATSGQGYTGELFF	TGTGCCACCAGTGGACAGGGGTACACCGGGGAGCTGTTTTTT
-	TRBJ1-5	-	TRBV12-3/TRBV12-4	13	CASSPRGPGPQHF	TGTGCCAGCAGTCCCCGGGGGCCGGGGCCCCAGCATTTT
-	TRBJ2-2	many	TRBV9	14	CATSPGGNTGELFF	TGTGCCACCTCACCTGGCGGAAACACCGGGGAGCTGTTTTTT
-	TRBJ2-7	-	TRBV5-4	11	CASTGGGEQYF	TGTGCCAGCACGGGGGGCGGCGAGCAGTACTTC
TRBD2	TRBJ2-3	-	TRBV20-1	14	CSARGSGRTDTQYF	TGCAGTGCTAGAGGTAGCGGGAGGACAGATACGCAGTATTTT
-	TRBJ1-2	-	TRBV6-2/TRBV6-3	15	CASSYSHRTAYGYTF	TGTGCCAGCAGTTACTCGCACCGGACAGCCTATGGCTACACCTTC
-	TRBJ2-5	-	TRBV5-1	14	CASSPVSAGETQYF	TGCGCCAGCAGCCCCGTTTCGGCGGGCGAGACCCAGTACTTC
-	TRBJ1-2	many	TRBV29-1	11	CSVDRVYGYTF	TGCAGCGTTGACAGGGTCTATGGCTACACCTTC